This T cell receptor (beta chain) derives from a study of chemoradiotherapy in HPV16-positive cancers. Some clones are missing from TCRdb's copy, which holds only in-frame ones; the method was immunoSEQ multiplex PCR. This table has about 53,000 clones, under 95% appearing once. Trimming shortened V by 1 base and J by 1 base, and 10 bases separated the two germline ends. Germline values: CDR1 SGHAT, CDR2 FQNNGV. The CDR3 contains 15 residues. The TCR sequence derives from a human donor with HPV-associated anogenital cancer. This chain links TRBV11-2 with TRBJ1-1, with no clear D. The sample consisted of blood, taken from a patient who underwent chemoradiotherapy. The CDR3, as DNA: TGTGCCAGCAGCTTAGGGGCCGGGCGGAACACTGAAGCTTTCTTT. Translated, it gives CASSLGAGRNTEAFF.